This passage covers 24 T cell receptor beta chains from one sample sequenced in a study of human T cells and chemical hapten exposure. MiXCR was run by TCRdb on the RACE reads, yielding one entry per CDR3 protein. The sample has approximately 80,000 distinct CDR3 sequences; roughly a tenth are singletons. As to time point: patch test 2, 6 weeks after DPC sensitization. Described treatment: therapeutic diphenylcyclopropenone sensitization with weekly scalp DPC. This specimen was whole blood, taken in connection with sensitization to the hapten diphenylcyclopropenone (DPC). These receptors were taken from a woman between 25 and 40 years old with alopecia areata. Some clones in this sample may be carry-over from other donors' samples.

This clonotype was counted between two and nine times. The chain couples TRBV10-2 to TRBJ2-1, with 9 bases aligning to TRBD2. The CDR3 is 13 residues long. V was pared by 6 bases and J by 6 bases, with 3 bases of the junction left unmatched. Germline loops: CDR1 WSHSY, CDR2 SAAADI. CDR3 coding DNA: TGCGCCAGCAGCGCGGGAGGGCCCAATGAGCAGTTCTTC. As protein: CASSAGGPNEQFF.

This clonotype was seen at least ten times. The chain couples TRBV7-8 to TRBJ2-3; 14 bases are a match to TRBD2. Germline values: CDR1 SGHVS, CDR2 FQNEAQ. V was clipped by 3 bases and J by 6 bases; unmatched bases: 5. The CDR3 is made up of 16 amino acids. CDR3 coding DNA: TGTGCCAGCAGCTTCCGACTAGCGGGAGGGCCGGATACGCAGTATTTT. Translating it yields CASSFRLAGGPDTQYF. The complete variable domain, with remaining parts taken from reference TRBV7-8 and TRBJ2-3, reads GAGVSQSPRYKVAKRGQDVALRCDPISGHVSLFWYQQALGQGPEFLTYFQNEAQLDKSGLPSDRFFAERPEGSVSTLKIQRTQQEDSAVYLCASSFRLAGGPDTQYFGPGTRLTVL.

This sequence joins TRBV15 and TRBJ1-5; no reliable D call. V was trimmed by 0 bases and J by 3 bases, leaving 6 bases between them. This CDR3 comprises 14 residues. CDR1 is LNHNV, CDR2 YYDKDF, per germline (reference sequence). CDR3 bases: TGTGCCACCAGCAGAGACCATTCCAATCAGCCCCAGCATTTT. Protein product: CATSRDHSNQPQHF.

This clonotype came up many times. The gene calls are TRBV24-1 and TRBJ1-2; D unclear. Trimming took off 5 bases at V and 6 bases at J, with 9 bases between the two ends. The CDR3 consists of 12 residues. The germline CDR1 and CDR2 sequences are KGHDR and SFDVKD. For the CDR3, the DNA is TGTGCCACCAGTGTTCAGCTCAATGGCTACACCTTC. This translates into CATSVQLNGYTF.

There are a few counts of this clonotype. The rearrangement joins TRBV7-9 to TRBJ2-3, with D hard to call. The CDR3 sequence is 15 residues long. Trimming stripped 5 bases from V and 1 base from J, with 13 bases between. The germline V gene encodes CDR1 SEHNR and CDR2 FQNEAQ (reference sequence). CDR3 residues: CASSTLLGGTDTQYF. The CDR3 DNA is TGTGCCAGCAGCACCCTACTGGGCGGCACAGATACGCAGTATTTT.

V usage is TRBV10-3 and J usage is TRBJ1-5, with a tentative D call TRBD1 (6 bases). The germline V gene encodes CDR1 ENHRY and CDR2 SYGVKD. V was cut by 6 bases and J by 2 bases, with 17 bases left in between. CDR3 length: 16 residues. The CDR3 here is CAISEQGRLGNQPQHF. The CDR3 DNA follows: TGTGCCATCAGCGAACAGGGAAGGCTAGGCAATCAGCCCCAGCATTTT.

This clonotype was counted a few times. The V gene is TRBV29-1, the J gene TRBJ1-5; no firm D call. Germline CDR1 reads SQVTM; CDR2 reads ANQGSEA. V was pared by 4 bases and J by 4 bases, with 11 bases between. The CDR3 spans 13 residues. The chain's CDR3 is CSVALQENQPQHF. The CDR3 DNA follows: TGCAGCGTTGCACTCCAGGAAAATCAGCCCCAGCATTTT.

In this sample, this clonotype turned up a few times. The chain combines TRBV7-2 with TRBJ2-1, with 10 bases identical to TRBD2. Looked up from germline, CDR1 is SGHTA and CDR2 is FQGNSA. V dropped 4 bases and J dropped 2; count of bases not matched to a gene: 2. The CDR3 length is 15 residues. The CDR3 sequence is CASSSSGGAYNEQFF. The DNA for the CDR3 is TGTGCCAGCAGCTCCAGCGGGGGGGCCTACAATGAGCAGTTCTTC.

This clonotype showed up many times. The chain uses TRBV29-1 and TRBJ1-2, with 11 bases that match TRBD1. The CDR3 is made up of 12 amino acids. The trim removed 6 bases at V and 4 bases at J, leaving 1 base unmatched. Germline CDR1 and CDR2: SQVTM and ANQGSEA. The CDR3 DNA reads TGCAGCGTGGACAGGGGGCCCTATGGCTACACCTTC. It yields the protein CSVDRGPYGYTF.

This clonotype has ten or more counts. The gene calls are TRBV18 and TRBJ1-5, with D unresolved. V lost 5 bases to trimming and J lost 0 bases, with 5 bases between them. Germline assignment: CDR1 KGHSH and CDR2 LQKENI. This CDR3 is built from 13 residues. This chain's CDR3 is CASSVTSNQPQHF. The DNA for the CDR3 is TGTGCCAGCTCAGTCACTAGCAATCAGCCCCAGCATTTT. Variable domain in full (rest from reference TRBV18 and TRBJ1-5): NAGVMQNPRHLVRRRGQEARLRCSPMKGHSHVYWYRQLPEEGLKFMVYLQKENIIDESGMPKERFSAEFPKEGPSILRIQQVVRGDSAAYFCASSVTSNQPQHFGDGTRLSIL.

The table lists this clonotype with many counts. The chain joins TRBV15 to TRBJ1-3; no reliable D call. The CDR3 is 15 amino acids. Germline loops: CDR1 LNHNV, CDR2 YYDKDF (reference sequence). The germline V and J ends were trimmed by 3 bases and 0 bases, with 9 bases remaining between them. The CDR3 protein is CATSRDLSSGNTIYF. The CDR3 bases are TGTGCCACCAGCAGGGATCTGAGCTCTGGAAACACCATATATTTT.

Many counts were recorded for this clonotype. The rearrangement uses TRBV6-5 and TRBJ2-3; possible D gene TRBD1, 6 bases. The ends were cut back, 0 bases at V and 2 bases at J, with 9 bases in the middle. This CDR3 has 15 amino acids. Germline V gene lookup returns CDR1 MNHEY and CDR2 SVGAGI. In DNA form, the CDR3 reads TGTGCCAGCAGTTACTCGGGACAATCCACAGATACGCAGTATTTT. It is translated as CASSYSGQSTDTQYF.

This clonotype was seen more than once but under ten times. This chain links TRBV7-2 with TRBJ1-2; no clear D gene. Germline V lookup: CDR1 SGHTA, CDR2 FQGNSA. The CDR3 has 14 residues. The germline V and J ends were trimmed by 7 bases and 5 bases, with 17 bases remaining between them. CDR3 DNA sequence: TGTGCCAGCAAACTACGGACGGGTACTTATGGCTACACCTTC. It specifies CASKLRTGTYGYTF.

V gene TRBV28 combines with J gene TRBJ1-6; D might be TRBD1 (5 bases). CDR3 size: 13 residues. V shed 9 bases and J shed 7 bases, with 13 bases lying between them. Germline values: CDR1 MDHEN, CDR2 SYDVKM. This CDR3 reads CASGPAGNSPLHF. CDR3 nucleotides: TGTGCCAGTGGCCCTGCAGGGAATTCACCCCTCCACTTT.

V usage is TRBV29-1 and J usage is TRBJ2-5; D possibly corresponds to TRBD2 (6 bases). V was trimmed by 7 bases and J by 1 base, leaving 13 bases between them. Looked up from germline, CDR1 is SQVTM and CDR2 is ANQGSEA. This CDR3 spans 13 amino acids. The CDR3 loop reads CSGEVGIQETQYF. As DNA, the CDR3 is TGCAGCGGGGAGGTCGGCATCCAAGAGACCCAGTACTTC.

This clonotype was recorded many times. The chain carries TRBV18 and TRBJ2-4; 7 bases match TRBD2. The CDR3 has 16 residues. Germline V gene lookup returns CDR1 KGHSH and CDR2 LQKENI. Losses at the gene ends were 4 bases for V and 1 base for J; bases not matched to a gene: 7. CDR3 protein: CASSLREGAAKNIQYF. DNA for the CDR3: TGTGCCAGCTCACTCAGGGAGGGCGCGGCCAAAAACATTCAGTACTTC.

This clonotype was recorded at least ten times. The chain combines TRBV11-2 with TRBJ2-1; a possible D gene is TRBD1 (5 bases). The germline CDR1 and CDR2 sequences are SGHAT and FQNNGV. The CDR3 has 13 residues. V was shortened by 5 bases and J by 5 bases, with 10 bases between the two germline ends. CDR3 residues: CASSRAGNNEQFF. CDR3 bases: TGTGCCAGCAGCCGGGCAGGGAACAATGAGCAGTTCTTC.

At least ten counts were recorded for this clonotype. The rearrangement links TRBV20-1 to TRBJ2-5; unclear D gene. CDR3 length equals 12 residues. Germline-derived CDR1 and CDR2 are DFQATT and SNEGSKA (reference sequence). V lost 6 bases, J lost 3 bases, and 11 bases lay in between. The DNA of the CDR3 is TGCAGTGCGGCGACCCAGGAAGAGACCCAGTACTTC. This encodes CSAATQEETQYF.

This clonotype was seen repeatedly, ten times or more. The CDR3 sequence is CSVDQTGVNGELFF. The DNA for the CDR3 is TGCAGCGTGGATCAGACAGGGGTTAACGGGGAGCTGTTTTTT. The chain carries TRBV29-1 and TRBJ2-2; 8 nucleotides align to TRBD1. V shed 6 bases, J shed 7 bases, and the junction held 10 bases outside the gene matches. From germline, CDR1 is SQVTM and CDR2 ANQGSEA. This CDR3 is 14 amino acids long.

This clonotype has at least ten counts. The rearrangement joins TRBV4-1 to TRBJ1-2; D gene ambiguous. CDR3 length: 12 residues. V lost 0 bases and J 10 bases, leaving 9 bases between the germline ends. Germline values: CDR1 MGHRA, CDR2 YSYEKL. The CDR3 DNA sequence: TGCGCCAGCAGCCAAGACAGATTTTCCTACACCTTC. This sequence encodes CASSQDRFSYTF.

This clonotype came up a few times. The CDR3 bases are TGTGCCAGCAGTTTACCCGGGACAGGGCTAGTTGGTTCACCCCTCCACTTT. It translates to CASSLPGTGLVGSPLHF. This chain uses TRBV28 with TRBJ1-6; 9 nucleotides align to TRBD1. The CDR3 totals 17 residues. V shed 2 bases and J 9 bases; nucleotides not matched to a gene: 11. Germline V lookup: CDR1 MDHEN, CDR2 SYDVKM. Variable domain in full (rest from reference TRBV28 and TRBJ1-6): DVKVTQSSRYLVKRTGEKVFLECVQDMDHENMFWYRQDPGLGLRLIYFSYDVKMKEKGDIPEGYSVSREKKERFSLILESASTNQTSMYLCASSLPGTGLVGSPLHFGNGTRLTVT.

This clonotype showed up many times. The V call is TRBV9, the J call TRBJ2-2; 9 positions match TRBD2. The CDR3 length is 15 residues. V lost 3 bases, J lost 3 bases, and 3 bases stayed unmatched. From germline, CDR1 is SGDLS and CDR2 YYNGEE. CDR3 nucleotide sequence: TGTGCCAGCAGCGCAGCGGGAGGATACACCGGGGAGCTGTTTTTT. As protein: CASSAAGGYTGELFF.

In this sample, this clonotype turned up many times. The chain employs TRBV20-1 and TRBJ2-7, with 7 bases fitting TRBD1. CDR1 and CDR2 (germline): DFQATT, SNEGSKA (reference sequence). V lost 2 bases to trimming and J lost 3 bases; unmatched junction nucleotides: 1. CDR3 size: 12 residues. CDR3 in amino acids: CSARQGVYEQYF. For the CDR3, the DNA is TGCAGTGCTAGACAGGGGGTCTACGAGCAGTACTTC.

This clonotype was observed many times. The V and J genes are TRBV14 and TRBJ1-5; TRBD1 might be the D (5 bases). V lost 4 bases, J lost 6 bases, and 13 bases lay in between. The CDR3 runs to 14 residues. The germline CDR1 and CDR2 sequences are SGHDN and FVKESK. The CDR3 sequence: CASSRRQSGQPQHF. CDR3 sequence (DNA): TGTGCCAGCAGCCGGCGACAGTCGGGTCAGCCCCAGCATTTT.